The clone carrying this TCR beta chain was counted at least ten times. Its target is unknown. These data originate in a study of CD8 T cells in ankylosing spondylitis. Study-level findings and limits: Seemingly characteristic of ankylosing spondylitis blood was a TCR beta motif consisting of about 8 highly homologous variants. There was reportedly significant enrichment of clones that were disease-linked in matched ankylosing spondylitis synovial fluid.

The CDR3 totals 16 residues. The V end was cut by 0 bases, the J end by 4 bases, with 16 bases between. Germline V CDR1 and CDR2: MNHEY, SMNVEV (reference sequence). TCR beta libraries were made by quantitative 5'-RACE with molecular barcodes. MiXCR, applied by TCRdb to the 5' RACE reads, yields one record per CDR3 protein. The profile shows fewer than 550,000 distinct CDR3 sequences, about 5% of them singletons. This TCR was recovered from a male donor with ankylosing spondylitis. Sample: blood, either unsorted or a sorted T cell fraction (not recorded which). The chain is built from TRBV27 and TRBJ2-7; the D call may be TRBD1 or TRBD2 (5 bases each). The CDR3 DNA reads TGTGCCAGCAGTTTATCTGTCAGATATGAGGGGTACGAGCAGTACTTC. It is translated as CASSLSVRYEGYEQYF.